This T cell receptor beta chain was captured by sequencing in a study of cytomegalovirus exposure and HLA in healthy donors. Whole-study findings and limits: Associated with cytomegalovirus, according to the listing, were 150 to 200 TCR beta chains.

As to this clone: The target antigen is unknown.

CDR3 length equals 12 residues. Deletions cut 6 bases from V and 4 bases from J, with 7 bases between. Germline V CDR1 and CDR2: LGHNT, FRNRAP. Use of 60 Vbeta and 13 Jbeta primers characterized the PCR. Produced via immunoSEQ multiplex PCR; TCRdb's table is partial and in-frame only. The sample yields roughly 100,000 clones, over 60% seen once. The chain recombines TRBV12-5 with TRBJ1-5; D call uncertain. The TCR was taken from a man aged 55 to 70 in good health and CMV-seropositive. The sequencing sample was made of PBMCs. Here the CDR3 DNA reads TGTGCTAGTGGCGACTTTAATCAGCCCCAGCATTTT. It encodes CASGDFNQPQHF. Based on the CDR3 plus reference TRBV12-5 and TRBJ1-5, the full variable domain is DARVTQTPRHKVTEMGQEVTMRCQPILGHNTVFWYRQTMMQGLELLAYFRNRAPLDDSGMPKDRFSAEMPDATLATLKIQPSEPRDSAVYFCASGDFNQPQHFGDGTRLSIL.